This entry lists 30 T cell receptor beta chains sequenced from one sample in a study of early T cells in non-severe SARS-CoV-2 infection. MiXCR, applied by TCRdb to the 5' RACE reads, yields one record per CDR3 protein. The table shows about 28,000 distinct CDR3 sequences, with 4.6% occurring only once. The sample consisted of whole blood, taken at baseline. Receptors were obtained from an adult who was a healthcare worker with PCR-confirmed SARS-CoV-2 infection or an uninfected control (not recorded which).

This clonotype came up many times. This chain links TRBV29-1 with TRBJ2-3, with D tentatively TRBD1 or TRBD2 (5 bases each). The CDR3 totals 11 residues. Germline loops: CDR1 SQVTM, CDR2 ANQGSEA. Trimming cost V 4 bases and J 9 bases, with 11 bases left between them. CDR3 nucleotide sequence: TGCAGCGTTGGAGACAGAGGGACGCAGTATTTT. This translates into CSVGDRGTQYF.

There are many counts of this clonotype. The genes are TRBV6-2 or TRBV6-3 and TRBJ2-1; 10 bases map to TRBD2. The CDR3 runs 15 residues. The trim removed 8 bases at V and 8 bases at J, leaving 12 bases unmatched. Germline V gives CDR1 MNHEY, CDR2 SVGEGT. CDR3 in amino acids: CASSGVSGRYDEQFF. The CDR3 nucleotides read TGTGCCAGCTCGGGTGTTAGCGGGAGGTACGATGAGCAGTTCTTC.

This clonotype was recorded a few times. The chain couples TRBV7-3 to TRBJ2-1, with D perhaps matching TRBD1 (6 bases). Germline V gene sequence: CDR1 SGHTA, CDR2 FQGTGA. V was shortened by 4 bases and J by 7 bases, with 17 bases between the two germline ends. The CDR3 length is 15 residues. CDR3 residues: CASSSDSSWWNEQFF. The CDR3 DNA sequence: TGTGCCAGCAGCTCGGACAGCTCCTGGTGGAATGAGCAGTTCTTC.

The chain is built from TRBV7-2 and TRBJ2-3, with 7 bases matching TRBD2. The CDR3 totals 15 residues. V was pared by 5 bases and J by 0 bases, with 5 bases of the junction left unmatched. Germline lookup yields CDR1 SGHTA and CDR2 FQGNSA. CDR3 sequence: CASSPTSTSTDTQYF. The CDR3 region has the DNA TGTGCCAGCAGCCCGACTAGCACTAGCACAGATACGCAGTATTTT.

This clonotype was observed many times. The chain is built from TRBV27 and TRBJ2-1; possible D gene TRBD2, 6 bases. CDR3 length: 11 residues. Germline CDR1 reads MNHEY; CDR2 reads SMNVEV (reference sequence). Trimming shortened V by 6 bases and J by 9 bases, and 9 bases separated the two germline ends. CDR3 region: CASRREGEQFF. CDR3 bases: TGTGCCAGCAGGCGGGAAGGTGAGCAGTTCTTC.

A few counts support this clonotype. The chain joins TRBV20-1 to TRBJ2-7; 7 positions agree with TRBD1. This CDR3 is 15 amino acids long. The germline gives CDR1 DFQATT, CDR2 SNEGSKA (reference sequence). V lost 0 bases to trimming and J lost 2 bases; unmatched junction nucleotides: 7. The CDR3 loop is CSAREQGKGTYEQYF. CDR3 coding DNA: TGCAGTGCTAGAGAACAGGGGAAGGGGACCTACGAGCAGTACTTC.

The table lists this clonotype with many counts. V usage is TRBV6-1 and J usage is TRBJ2-7; D possibly corresponds to TRBD2 (6 bases). There are 13 residues in the CDR3. V lost 6 bases and J 3 bases, leaving 12 bases between the germline ends. The germline CDR1 and CDR2 sequences are MNHNS and SASEGT. In DNA, the CDR3 is TGTGCCAGCAGCCGGGACTCCCTCTACGAGCAGTACTTC. Encoded protein: CASSRDSLYEQYF.

This clonotype has at least ten counts. CDR3 region: CASTQREAGQYNEQFF. The DNA for the CDR3 is TGTGCCAGCACTCAGAGGGAAGCGGGGCAATACAATGAGCAGTTCTTC. The gene calls are TRBV12-3 or TRBV12-4 and TRBJ2-1, with 7 nucleotides matching TRBD2. With V trimmed by 7 bases and J by 4 bases, 13 bases remained unmatched. This CDR3 region has 16 residues.

CDR3 loop: CASSLPLGEDEKLFF. CDR3 in DNA: TGTGCCAGCAGTCTACCCCTGGGGGAGGATGAAAAACTGTTTTTT. The chain carries TRBV6-6 and TRBJ1-4; the D gene is possibly TRBD1 (5 bases). In germline, CDR1 is MNHNY, CDR2 SVGAGI (reference sequence). The CDR3 loop spans 15 amino acids. The V and J ends lost 5 bases and 6 bases respectively, with 16 bases between them.

This rearrangement joins TRBV12-3 or TRBV12-4 to TRBJ1-2; no clear D. The CDR3 totals 14 residues. V gave up 7 bases and J gave up 4 bases, with 16 bases separating them. The CDR3 is CASTVRDRPYGYTF. The CDR3 bases are TGTGCCAGCACCGTCCGAGACCGGCCCTATGGCTACACCTTC.

The chain joins TRBV5-1 to TRBJ2-7, with D maybe TRBD2 (6 bases). The germline V gene encodes CDR1 SGHRS and CDR2 YFSETQ. Trimming pared 5 bases from V and 6 bases from J, leaving 18 bases between. The CDR3 consists of 14 residues. The CDR3, as DNA: TGCGCCAGCAGGGGACCATCGGGAGCTCTCGAGCAGTACTTC. It translates to CASRGPSGALEQYF.

Here the CDR3 DNA reads TGCAGTGCACCTGCGGGACAGGGGGCGAACACCGGGGAGCTGTTTTTT. Translation: CSAPAGQGANTGELFF. The chain couples TRBV20-1 to TRBJ2-2; 11 nucleotides agree with TRBD1. Germline loops: CDR1 DFQATT, CDR2 SNEGSKA (reference sequence). The CDR3 consists of 16 residues. J gave up 0 bases and V 6 bases, and 6 bases lay outside the gene matches.

This clonotype has ten or more counts. The chain has TRBV3-1 and TRBJ2-7; D assignment may be TRBD1 or TRBD2 (5 bases each). The CDR3 sequence is 14 residues long. Trimming took 0 bases from V and 7 from J, leaving 13 bases between them. Germline assignment: CDR1 LGHDT and CDR2 YNNKEL (reference sequence). The CDR3 loop reads CASSQDPRGREQYF. The CDR3 DNA reads TGTGCCAGCAGCCAAGATCCCCGGGGCCGGGAGCAGTACTTC.

The chain employs TRBV5-1 and TRBJ2-7; 9 nucleotides agree with TRBD2. V gave up 0 bases and J gave up 6 bases; unmatched junction bases: 10. CDR3 length equals 16 residues. The germline gives CDR1 SGHRS, CDR2 YFSETQ. DNA for the CDR3: TGCGCCAGCAGCTTGGCACCCAGTAGTAGCGGGAGCGAGCAGTACTTC. It yields the protein CASSLAPSSSGSEQYF.

As DNA, the CDR3 is TGTGCCAGCAGCCCGGCCCCTAACTATGGCTACACCTTC. Translating gives CASSPAPNYGYTF. The rearrangement joins TRBV7-2 to TRBJ1-2; D is ambiguous. The CDR3 is 13 amino acids. Trimming stripped 5 bases from V and 0 bases from J, with 7 bases between. CDR1 is SGHTA, CDR2 FQGNSA, per germline.

In this sample, this clonotype turned up a few times. The chain carries TRBV6-6 and TRBJ1-5; D ambiguous. The germline V and J ends were trimmed by 7 bases and 4 bases, with 17 bases remaining between them. Germline CDR1 reads MNHNY; CDR2 reads SVGAGI (reference sequence). The CDR3 extends over 15 amino acids. CDR3 nucleotide sequence: TGTGCCAGCACACCCTCGACGGGATTTAATCAGCCCCAGCATTTT. Amino acid sequence: CASTPSTGFNQPQHF.

This clonotype has ten or more counts. The chain uses TRBV9 and TRBJ2-3, with D hard to call. Germline values: CDR1 SGDLS, CDR2 YYNGEE. The V and J ends lost 3 bases and 3 bases respectively, with 8 bases between them. The CDR3 runs 13 residues. CDR3 in DNA: TGTGCCAGCAGCGCGCACACTACAGATACGCAGTATTTT. As protein: CASSAHTTDTQYF.

This clonotype was seen at least ten times. This chain links TRBV12-3 or TRBV12-4 with TRBJ1-5, with 8 positions matching TRBD1. Unmatched junction bases numbered 4, after V lost 3 bases and J lost 6 bases. The CDR3 extends over 14 amino acids. CDR3 in DNA: TGTGCCAGCAGTTTGTCAGGGGGCGGTCAGCCCCAGCATTTT. Its protein product is CASSLSGGGQPQHF.

This clonotype was observed at least ten times. The J gene is TRBJ2-2, the V gene TRBV11-2; D possibly uses TRBD1 or TRBD2 (5 bases each). Germline loops: CDR1 SGHAT, CDR2 FQNNGV. CDR3 size: 14 residues. V was clipped by 2 bases and J by 5 bases, with 9 bases between them. The CDR3, as DNA: TGTGCCAGCAGCTTAAACGAGGGGACCGGGGAGCTGTTTTTT. Translating gives CASSLNEGTGELFF.

This clonotype has at least ten counts. The chain has TRBV10-1 and TRBJ2-7; TRBD1 agrees at 7 bases. Per the germline V gene, CDR1 is WNHNN and CDR2 is SYGVQD (reference sequence). The J segment lost 0 bases and the V segment lost 3 bases, leaving 5 bases of the junction unmatched. The CDR3 loop spans 15 amino acids. The DNA of the CDR3 is TGCGCCAGCAGTGACCGGACAGGAAACTCCTACGAGCAGTACTTC. It codes for CASSDRTGNSYEQYF.

The sample holds many counts of this clonotype. CDR3 nucleotide sequence: TGCGCCAGCAGCTTGGCCGAGGGACAGTCATCTGGAAACACCATATATTTT. Amino acids: CASSLAEGQSSGNTIYF. The rearrangement links TRBV5-1 to TRBJ1-3; TRBD1 aligns across 7 bases. The V segment lost 0 bases and the J segment 1 base; nucleotides outside the gene matches: 7. The CDR3 covers 17 residues. Germline V gene lookup returns CDR1 SGHRS and CDR2 YFSETQ.

This clonotype was observed many times. The chain couples TRBV19 to TRBJ2-7; possibly TRBD2 for D (6 bases). Germline CDR1 reads LNHDA; CDR2 reads SQIVND (reference sequence). V was cut by 3 bases and J by 4 bases, with 19 bases left in between. The CDR3 consists of 16 residues. Written as DNA, the CDR3 is TGTGCCAGTAGTATTAAAGCCACGGGACTGCCTTACGAGCAGTACTTC. Translated, it gives CASSIKATGLPYEQYF.

The sample holds a few counts of this clonotype. V usage is TRBV6-1 and J usage is TRBJ1-1; D call uncertain. CDR3 length: 13 amino acids. CDR1 is MNHNS and CDR2 is SASEGT in the germline V gene. V was cut by 6 bases and J by 3 bases, with 11 bases left in between. The CDR3, as DNA: TGTGCCAGCAGCCCAGAGGTTGACACTGAAGCTTTCTTT. Amino acid sequence: CASSPEVDTEAFF.

This clonotype was observed at least ten times. The V gene is TRBV7-9, the J gene TRBJ1-5; D gene unclear. This CDR3 comprises 16 residues. In germline, CDR1 is SEHNR, CDR2 FQNEAQ (reference sequence). Deletions cut 5 bases from V and 1 base from J, with 15 bases between. In nucleotides, the CDR3 is TGTGCCAGCAGCCTCTTAGATGGCAGGAGCAATCAGCCCCAGCATTTT. Its protein is CASSLLDGRSNQPQHF.

By sample fraction, this clonotype is medium-sized. This rearrangement joins TRBV7-6 to TRBJ2-2; weak D call: TRBD1 (6 bases). Trimming pared 2 bases from V and 0 bases from J, leaving 7 bases between. Germline CDR1 and CDR2: SGHVS and FNYEAQ. The CDR3 consists of 15 residues. Here the CDR3 reads CASSLQGPNTGELFF. The CDR3, as DNA: TGTGCCAGCAGCTTACAGGGGCCGAACACCGGGGAGCTGTTTTTT.

This clonotype was recorded many times. This chain uses TRBV29-1 with TRBJ2-1, with 9 nucleotides matching TRBD2. The CDR3 is 11 residues long. With 4 bases clipped from V and 13 bases from J, the junction kept 5 bases outside the gene matches. The germline gives CDR1 SQVTM, CDR2 ANQGSEA. The CDR3 here is CSVGLAGNQFF. In nucleotides, the CDR3 is TGCAGCGTTGGCCTAGCGGGAAATCAGTTCTTC.

This clonotype appeared a few times. The chain uses TRBV7-9 and TRBJ2-1; the D call may be TRBD1 or TRBD2 (6 bases each). V dropped 7 bases and J dropped 10 bases, with 17 bases sitting between them. Germline V gene lookup returns CDR1 SEHNR and CDR2 FQNEAQ (reference sequence). The length of the CDR3 is 13 residues. CDR3 amino acids: CASTYGGTLEQFF. The DNA for the CDR3 is TGTGCCAGCACCTATGGGGGGACACTCGAGCAGTTCTTC.

By share, this clonotype counts as medium-sized (0.01 to 0.1%). V is TRBV6-4 and J is TRBJ2-2, with D possibly matching TRBD2 (6 bases). This CDR3 spans 14 amino acids. The V gene's germline CDR1 is MRHNA and CDR2 SNTAGT. V was trimmed by 3 bases and J by 7 bases, leaving 12 bases between them. DNA for the CDR3: TGTGCCAGCAGTGAATCTAGCGAAATCGGGGAGCTGTTTTTT. It encodes CASSESSEIGELFF.

This clonotype has a count of ten or more. The chain employs TRBV28 and TRBJ2-1, with TRBD1 as a possible D gene (6 bases). V was shortened by 6 bases and J by 0 bases, with 12 bases between the two germline ends. This CDR3 contains 15 residues. Germline V gene lookup returns CDR1 MDHEN and CDR2 SYDVKM. CDR3: CASRDSSSSYNEQFF. CDR3 nucleotide sequence: TGTGCCAGCAGGGACAGCTCGAGCTCCTACAATGAGCAGTTCTTC.

This clonotype was counted at least ten times. V usage is TRBV5-1 and J usage is TRBJ1-6; 7 bases map to TRBD1. The germline V gene encodes CDR1 SGHRS and CDR2 YFSETQ. This CDR3 contains 13 residues. J lost 8 bases, V lost 8 bases, and 7 bases had no gene match. The CDR3 loop reads CASNRDSYSPLHF. DNA for the CDR3: TGCGCCAGTAACCGGGACAGCTATTCACCCCTCCACTTT.